This T cell receptor beta chain was documented in a study of blood T cells in healthy people across ages. Study findings and constraints: Per-million-T-cell TCR beta diversity fell roughly linearly with age. PBMC samples, being unsorted, prevented any conclusive comparison of naive and antigen-experienced cells.

CDR1 SNHLY and CDR2 FYNNEI come from the germline V gene. This CDR3 contains 14 residues. The V segment lost 10 bases and the J segment 0 bases; nucleotides outside the gene matches: 4. PCR was performed a second time for about 7 to 11 cycles using a sample-barcoded 5' primer and a J-beta primer mix. Through a template-switch adaptor with 12 random nucleotides, each cDNA molecule received a tag. TCRdb itself ran the 5' RACE reads through MiXCR, one entry per CDR3 protein. The sample carries over 600,000 distinct CDR3 sequences, around 20% recorded once. The table lists this clonotype with a few counts. What it recognizes is unknown.

Sequenced material: blood. This chain connects TRBV2 to TRBJ2-3, with 10 bases identical to TRBD2. This sequence originates from a man in his 70s in good health. The CDR3: CATQLAGSTDTQYF. CDR3 bases: TGTGCCACCCAACTAGCGGGGAGCACAGATACGCAGTATTTT. Based on the CDR3 plus reference TRBV2 and TRBJ2-3, the full variable domain is EPEVTQTPSHQVTQMGQEVILRCVPISNHLYFYWYRQILGQKVEFLVSFYNNEISEKSEIFDDQFSVERPDGSNFTLKIRSTKLEDSAMYFCATQLAGSTDTQYFGPGTRLTVL.